Here is one T cell receptor beta chain with its context. Its antigen is not known. This sample is part of a study of identical twins. Overall study findings and caveats: Beta out-of-frame sequences showed weaker excess sharing between twins.

Via MiXCR, TCRdb re-called the 5' RACE reads, giving one row per CDR3 protein. The data contain a few hundred thousand distinct CDR3 sequences, approximately 7.1% of them singletons. The data also belong to a second study, concerning T cells expressing NK-cell markers.

The sequencing sample was made of CD8+ T cells sorted from blood. The receptor was derived from a woman between 18 and 29 years old in good health.

CDR3 amino acids: CASSDPANYEQYF. CDR3 nucleotides: TGCGCCAGCAGTGACCCTGCGAACTACGAGCAGTACTTC. The chain combines TRBV10-2 with TRBJ2-7; D ambiguous. Germline-derived CDR1 and CDR2 are WSHSY and SAAADI. The CDR3 spans 13 residues. The V and J ends lost 3 bases and 3 bases respectively, with 9 bases between them.